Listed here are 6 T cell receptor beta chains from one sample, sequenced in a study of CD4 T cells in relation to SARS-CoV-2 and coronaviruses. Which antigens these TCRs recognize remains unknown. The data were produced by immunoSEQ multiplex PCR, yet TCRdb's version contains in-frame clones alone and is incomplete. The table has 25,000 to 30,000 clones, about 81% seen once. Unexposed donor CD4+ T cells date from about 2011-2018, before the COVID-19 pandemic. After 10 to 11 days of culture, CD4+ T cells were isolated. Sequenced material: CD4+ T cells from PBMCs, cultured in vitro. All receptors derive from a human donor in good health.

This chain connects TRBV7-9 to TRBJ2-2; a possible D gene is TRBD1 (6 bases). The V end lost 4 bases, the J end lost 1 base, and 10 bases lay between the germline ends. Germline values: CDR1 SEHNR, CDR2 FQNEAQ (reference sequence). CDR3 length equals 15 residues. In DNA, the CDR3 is TGTGCCAGCAGCTGGGACAATAGGAACACCGGGGAGCTGTTTTTT. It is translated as CASSWDNRNTGELFF.

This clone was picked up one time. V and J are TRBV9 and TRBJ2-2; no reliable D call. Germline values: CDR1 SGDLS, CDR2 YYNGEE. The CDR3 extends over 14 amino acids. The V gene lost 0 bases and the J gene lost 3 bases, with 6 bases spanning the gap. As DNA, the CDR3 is TGTGCCAGCAGCGTAGGGTCGCACACCGGGGAGCTGTTTTTT. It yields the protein CASSVGSHTGELFF.

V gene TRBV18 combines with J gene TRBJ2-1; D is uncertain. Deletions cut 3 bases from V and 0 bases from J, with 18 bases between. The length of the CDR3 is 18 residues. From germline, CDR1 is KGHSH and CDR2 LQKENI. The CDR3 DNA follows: TGTGCCAGCTCACCGACTTTTTCCGCGCCGAGCTCCTACAATGAGCAGTTCTTC. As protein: CASSPTFSAPSSYNEQFF.

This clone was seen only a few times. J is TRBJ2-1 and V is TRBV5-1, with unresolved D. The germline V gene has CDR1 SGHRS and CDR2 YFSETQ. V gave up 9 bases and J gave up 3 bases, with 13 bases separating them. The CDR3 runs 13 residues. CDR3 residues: CATGDADYNEQFF. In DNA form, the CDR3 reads TGCGCCACCGGAGATGCAGACTACAATGAGCAGTTCTTC.

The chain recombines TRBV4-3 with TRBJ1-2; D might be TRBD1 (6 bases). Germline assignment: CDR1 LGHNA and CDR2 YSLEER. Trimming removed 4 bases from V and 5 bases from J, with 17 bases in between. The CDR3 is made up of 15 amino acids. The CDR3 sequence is CASSRSSGTTYGYTF. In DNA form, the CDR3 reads TGCGCCAGCAGCCGGAGTTCAGGGACAACGTATGGCTACACCTTC.

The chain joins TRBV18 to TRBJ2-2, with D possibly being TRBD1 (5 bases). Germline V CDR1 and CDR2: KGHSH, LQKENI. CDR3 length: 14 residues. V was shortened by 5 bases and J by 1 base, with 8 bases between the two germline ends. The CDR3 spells CASSSTGNTGELFF. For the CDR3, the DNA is TGTGCCAGCTCAAGTACAGGGAACACCGGGGAGCTGTTTTTT.